The entry below gives a single T cell receptor beta chain sequence along with its context. Its antigen is unidentified. The use of a sample-barcoded 5' primer and a J-beta primer mix characterized a second PCR of roughly 6 to 11 cycles. TCRdb re-derived calls from the 5' RACE reads in MiXCR, one entry per CDR3 protein. The sample carries about 670,000 distinct CDR3 sequences, approximately 40% recorded once. The data stem from a study of blood T cells in healthy people across ages. Study conclusions and caveats: Estimates based on one million T cells were treated as lower bounds. Strong correlation was found linking TCR beta diversity to naive T cell percentage.

Samples each yielded at least 6 micrograms of total RNA. The length of the CDR3 is 15 residues. Germline CDR1 and CDR2: LNHNV and YYDKDF (reference sequence). Trimming stripped 4 bases from V and 0 bases from J, with 11 bases between. The sample was blood. The chain employs TRBV15 and TRBJ2-3; D perhaps matches TRBD2 (5 bases). The clonotype originates from an elderly man in good health. CDR3 coding DNA: TGTGCCACCAGCAAGTACGGGGAGAGCACAGATACGCAGTATTTT. It translates to CATSKYGESTDTQYF.